The T cell receptor beta chain under discussion was sequenced for a study of blood T cell repertoires in COVID-19. Study-level background: Specimens from acute and convalescent COVID-19 originated in the United States, Italy and Spain. PBMCs, B-cell-depleted T cells, or T cells provided the cDNA or gDNA that made up the material.

Original analysis: Counts of nucleated cells, estimated from reference gene primer amplification, were obtained. The assay was immunoSEQ multiplex PCR, and TCRdb's table has in-frame clones only and misses some. V and J calls and clone size follow that table, whereas D and trimming were derived from the DNA. The data contain a few hundred thousand clones, 85% of them singletons. This CDR3 has 16 residues. J gave up 1 base and V 0 bases, and 3 bases lay outside the gene matches. Germline V lookup: CDR1 MNHNY, CDR2 SVGAGI (reference sequence). The chain couples TRBV6-6 to TRBJ2-7, with TRBD2 matching 10 bases. What was sequenced was peripheral blood. The receptor was derived from a woman aged 18-29 years with acute or convalescent COVID-19. CDR3 sequence (DNA): TGTGCCAGCAGTTACTCCAAGCGGGGGGGATCCTACGAGCAGTACTTC. Amino acid sequence: CASSYSKRGGSYEQYF.